This T cell receptor (beta chain) was recorded in a study of early T cells in non-severe SARS-CoV-2 infection. As for the study in general: Chains were unpaired, as sequencing was done on bulk RNA from unsorted whole blood. Findings and limits, study-wide: Database matching using VDJdb favored anti-spike CD8 responses, with private and CD4 specificities left missing.

This clonotype came up many times. Its antigen is not identified. Unique molecular identifiers were attached to individual cDNA molecules. TCRdb reprocessed the 5' RACE reads with MiXCR, giving one entry per CDR3 protein. The top ten clones hold over 10% of a sample with about 35,000 distinct CDR3 sequences, about 7.4% of them seen once. The CDR3 totals 14 residues. Germline CDR1 and CDR2: SQVTM and ANQGSEA. V lost 6 bases, J lost 3 bases, and 7 bases stayed unmatched. The sample here was whole blood, taken at baseline. This receptor was identified in an adult who was a healthcare worker with PCR-confirmed SARS-CoV-2 infection or an uninfected control (not recorded which). The rearrangement joins TRBV29-1 to TRBJ2-7; 11 bases are shared with TRBD1. The CDR3 sequence is CSVESGTGGYEQYF. For the CDR3, the DNA is TGCAGCGTGGAATCCGGGACAGGGGGCTACGAGCAGTACTTC.